A selection of T cell receptor beta chains follows, all from one sample in a study of T cells after yellow fever vaccination. TCRdb called the 5' RACE reads again in MiXCR, with one record for every CDR3 protein. In the table there are roughly 30,000 distinct CDR3 sequences, over 9.5% of which are singletons. This sample comprised PBMCs, either bulk or a sorted T-cell subset (CD4+, CD8+, memory, or dextramer-sorted; not recorded which), obtained roughly 14 days after the first yellow fever vaccination. The receptors were sampled from a man aged 18 to 29 who received the YFV17D yellow fever vaccine. CDR3s leave out the opening cysteine and the closing phenylalanine or tryptophan.

J: TRBJ2-2; V: TRBV7-3; CDR3: ASCPPGTSGATGELF
J: TRBJ1-1; V: TRBV6-5; CDR3: ASSYEGSAF
J: TRBJ1-5; V: TRBV24-1; CDR3: ATSEGRSLSNQPQH
J: TRBJ2-3; V: TRBV3-1; CDR3: ASSQASGSTDTQY
J: TRBJ2-2; V: TRBV3-1; CDR3: ASSQVHPLAANTGELF
J: TRBJ2-5; V: TRBV5-1; CDR3: ASSLGAGTQETQY
J: TRBJ2-2; V: TRBV4-3; CDR3: ASSQETGANTGELF
J: TRBJ2-7; V: TRBV6-6; CDR3: ASSYSYSYEQY
J: TRBJ2-6; V: TRBV7-2; CDR3: ASSSTSGVTGANVLT
J: TRBJ2-1; V: TRBV7-2; CDR3: ASSLGLAGNPYNEQF
J: TRBJ2-1; V: TRBV9; CDR3: ASTFGQGGSYNEQF
J: TRBJ1-4; V: TRBV4-3; CDR3: ASSPFVATNEKLF
J: TRBJ1-6; V: TRBV29-1; CDR3: THSTGPNSPLH
J: TRBJ2-3; V: TRBV24-1; CDR3: ATSSGRRGTGDTQY
J: TRBJ2-2; V: TRBV25-1; CDR3: ASSGLADSNTGELF
J: TRBJ1-4; V: TRBV12-3/TRBV12-4; CDR3: ASSFQLNEKLF
J: TRBJ2-2; V: TRBV24-1; CDR3: ATSDSAGELF
J: TRBJ2-6; V: TRBV4-1; CDR3: ASSQQGIGVGSGANVLT
J: TRBJ2-1; V: TRBV5-4; CDR3: ASSLGGASYNEQF
J: TRBJ1-5; V: TRBV23-1; CDR3: ASSPAWWAATGRNSNQPQH
J: TRBJ1-1; V: TRBV6-5; CDR3: ASSYFGRPDTEAF
J: TRBJ1-5; V: TRBV7-2; CDR3: ASSLAAVYNQPQH
J: TRBJ2-3; V: TRBV12-3/TRBV12-4; CDR3: ASTLWLPTDTQY
J: TRBJ2-5; V: TRBV18; CDR3: ASSPQGGIQY
J: TRBJ1-4; V: TRBV29-1; CDR3: SVGQGGEKLF
J: TRBJ2-1; V: TRBV12-3/TRBV12-4; CDR3: ASSSTGGWVRNEQF
J: TRBJ1-1; V: TRBV20-1; CDR3: SARKGVDTEAF
J: TRBJ1-1; V: TRBV10-3; CDR3: AISEQGGDTEAF
J: TRBJ2-7; V: TRBV5-4; CDR3: ASSRGGTSWSDEQY
J: TRBJ2-5; V: TRBV5-1; CDR3: ASSWGLIQETQY
J: TRBJ2-1; V: TRBV29-1; CDR3: SVTGQPQQF
J: TRBJ2-2; V: TRBV7-9; CDR3: ALRDTGELF
J: TRBJ2-1; V: TRBV5-1; CDR3: ASSPTGDNEQF
J: TRBJ2-2; V: TRBV3-1; CDR3: ASNGGDRGSHGELF
J: TRBJ1-2; V: TRBV18; CDR3: ASSPEVATRGYT
J: TRBJ2-3; V: TRBV6-4; CDR3: ASSYLSGGSDTQY
J: TRBJ2-1; V: TRBV28; CDR3: ASSFRRGYNEQF
J: TRBJ2-3; V: TRBV5-1; CDR3: ASSRAETRTDTQY
J: TRBJ2-3; V: TRBV6-5; CDR3: ASSYDSASTDTQY
J: TRBJ1-4; V: TRBV5-1; CDR3: ASSVGQNEKLF
J: TRBJ1-6; V: TRBV7-9; CDR3: ASSLLVESPLH
J: TRBJ2-5; V: TRBV5-6; CDR3: ARRRMKETQY
J: TRBJ2-4; V: TRBV2; CDR3: ASTLPRGGPAGKNIQY